A selection of T cell receptor beta chains follows, all from one sample in a study of cytomegalovirus exposure and HLA in healthy donors. Using immunoSEQ multiplex PCR, the repertoire was profiled, and TCRdb retains in-frame clones only, with some absent. The table shows 150,000 to 200,000 clones, with 85% occurring only once. Source material: PBMCs. The receptors were gathered from a man between 18 and 29 years old in good health and CMV-seropositive. Both conserved end residues are part of each CDR3. The D gene is left open where the match is weak.

J gene	V gene	D gene	CDR3 DNA	CDR3 protein
TRBJ1-3	TRBV18	.	TGTGCCAGCTCACAACTACGCGGGCCTGGAAACACCATATATTTT	CASSQLRGPGNTIYF
TRBJ2-1	TRBV9	.	TGTGCCAGCAGCGTAGGCGGAACCAACAATGAGCAGTTCTTC	CASSVGGTNNEQFF
TRBJ2-2	TRBV28	.	TGTGCCAGCAGTAGCCCCGGGGAGCTGTTTTTT	CASSSPGELFF
TRBJ2-7	TRBV27	.	TGTGCCAGCAGTTTCCGTAGCGCGTCCTACGAGCAGTACTTC	CASSFRSASYEQYF
TRBJ2-1	TRBV28	TRBD2	TGTGCCAGCGGGGAGGGAACTAGCGGGAGGAATGAGCAGTTCTTC	CASGEGTSGRNEQFF
TRBJ2-1	TRBV10-1	TRBD2	TGCGCCAGCAGCGCCACCGGGACTAGCGGATTCAATGAGCAGTTCTTC	CASSATGTSGFNEQFF
TRBJ2-2	TRBV25-1	.	TGTGCCAGCAGTGAATGGGGCAGGGGAAACACCGGGGAGCTGTTTTTT	CASSEWGRGNTGELFF
TRBJ1-5	TRBV28	.	TGTGCCAGCAGTTTAAGGACAGCTAATCAGCCCCAGCATTTT	CASSLRTANQPQHF
TRBJ2-3	TRBV7-9	TRBD2	TGTGCCAGCAGCCCCGCTAGCGGGGCAAAGTTGGGTACGCAGTATTTT	CASSPASGAKLGTQYF
TRBJ1-4	TRBV5-4	.	TGTGCCAGCAGCTTGAACCCGGGGGAAAAACTGTTTTTT	CASSLNPGEKLFF
TRBJ1-2	TRBV6-1	TRBD1	TGTGCCAGCAGTGATCAGGGGGTCGATGGCTACACCTTC	CASSDQGVDGYTF
TRBJ2-7	TRBV6-5	.	TGTGCCAGCAGTTCATACCGGGGAGCCTACGAGCAGTACTTC	CASSSYRGAYEQYF
TRBJ1-2	TRBV27	.	TGTGCCAGCAGTTTAACCCCAGGGGAAGGAGCTAACTATGGCTACACCTTC	CASSLTPGEGANYGYTF
TRBJ2-3	TRBV7-7	.	TGTGCCAGCAGCCCTTGGACTCCCTATAGCACAGATACGCAGTATTTT	CASSPWTPYSTDTQYF